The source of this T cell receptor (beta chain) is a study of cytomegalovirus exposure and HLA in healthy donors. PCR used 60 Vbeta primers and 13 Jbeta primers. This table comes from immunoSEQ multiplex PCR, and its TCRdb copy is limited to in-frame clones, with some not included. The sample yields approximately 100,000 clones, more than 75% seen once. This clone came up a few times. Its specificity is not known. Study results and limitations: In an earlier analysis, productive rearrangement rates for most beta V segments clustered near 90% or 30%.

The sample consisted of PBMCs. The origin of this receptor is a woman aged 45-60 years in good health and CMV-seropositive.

The CDR3 nucleotides read TGTGCCAGCTCACACAGGCCAAGATATGAAGCTTTCTTT. Amino acids: CASSHRPRYEAFF. The gene calls are TRBV18 and TRBJ1-1; TRBD1 might be the D (5 bases). The CDR3 length is 13 residues. In germline, CDR1 is KGHSH, CDR2 LQKENI. V dropped 4 bases and J dropped 7 bases, with 13 bases sitting between them.